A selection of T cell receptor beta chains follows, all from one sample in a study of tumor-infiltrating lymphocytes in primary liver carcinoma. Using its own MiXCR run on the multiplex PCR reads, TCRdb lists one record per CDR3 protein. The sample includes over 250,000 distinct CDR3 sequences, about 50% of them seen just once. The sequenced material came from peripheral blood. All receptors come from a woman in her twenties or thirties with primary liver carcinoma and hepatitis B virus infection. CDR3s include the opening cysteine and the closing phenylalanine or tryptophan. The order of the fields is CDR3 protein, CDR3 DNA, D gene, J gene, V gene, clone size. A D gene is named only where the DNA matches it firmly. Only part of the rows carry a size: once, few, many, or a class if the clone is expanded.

CASTPGTSGSAETQYF | TGTGCCAGCACCCCTGGGACTAGCGGGAGTGCTGAGACCCAGTACTTC | TRBD2 | TRBJ2-5 | TRBV5-6 | few
CASSPPGSGSRDEQFF | TGTGCCAGCTCACCACCGGGTAGCGGGAGTCGTGATGAGCAGTTCTTC | TRBD2 | TRBJ2-1 | TRBV18 | once
CASSPAGGRRNTEAFF | TGTGCCAGCAGTCCTGCAGGGGGACGCAGGAACACTGAAGCTTTCTTT | TRBD1 | TRBJ1-1 | TRBV11-2 | .
CASSGEDFLHDEQYF | TGTGCCAGCAGCGGTGAGGACTTCCTGCACGACGAGCAGTACTTC | . | TRBJ2-7 | TRBV5-6 | .
CSSGDARTRGYTF | TGCAGCTCCGGGGACGCCCGGACCCGGGGCTACACCTTC | . | TRBJ1-2 | TRBV29-1 | .
CASRIAGGSEQYF | TGTGCCAGCAGGATAGCGGGAGGATCCGAGCAGTACTTC | TRBD2 | TRBJ2-7 | TRBV14 | .
CASRHHRDPYEQYF | TGTGCCAGCAGACATCACAGGGATCCCTACGAGCAGTACTTC | . | TRBJ2-7 | TRBV6-5 | many
CSVVRGLNTEAFF | TGCAGCGTTGTTCGGGGATTGAACACTGAAGCTTTCTTT | . | TRBJ1-1 | TRBV29-1 | many
CASSLSSRGRAEFF | TGTGCCAGCAGCTTAAGTTCCCGCGGGAGGGCGGAGTTCTTC | TRBD2 | TRBJ2-1 | TRBV11-2 | many
CASSHLDFAEAFF | TGTGCCAGCAGCCACCTCGATTTCGCTGAAGCTTTCTTT | . | TRBJ1-1 | TRBV7-8 | many
CASSSDRLAAGDTQYF | TGCGCCAGCAGCTCCGACCGACTAGCGGCCGGGGATACGCAGTATTTT | TRBD2 | TRBJ2-3 | TRBV5-1 | few
CASSYYGTVNQPQYF | TGTGCCAGCAGTTATTACGGGACAGTAAATCAGCCCCAGTATTTT | TRBD1 | TRBJ2-3 | TRBV6-5 | .
CASSYLKNEQFF | TGTGCCAGCAGTTATTTAAAAAATGAGCAGTTCTTC | . | TRBJ2-1 | TRBV6-2/TRBV6-3 | many
CASSYPTGSGPSYEQYF | TGTGCCAGCAGTTACCCCACAGGGAGCGGACCCTCCTACGAGCAATACTTC | . | TRBJ2-7 | TRBV6-2/TRBV6-3 | .
CASKDSNSREKLFF | TGTGCCAGCAAAGACTCCAATTCTCGGGAAAAACTGTTTTTT | . | TRBJ1-4 | TRBV6-5 | few
CSVVDRTPHPDTQYF | TGCAGCGTTGTGGACAGGACTCCTCACCCAGATACGCAGTATTTT | TRBD1 | TRBJ2-3 | TRBV29-1 | .
CASNHLRGKGYEQFF | TGTGCCAGCAACCATCTCAGGGGGAAGGGCTATGAGCAGTTCTTC | TRBD1 | TRBJ2-1 | TRBV11-2 | .
CASSQLAGGLYEQYF | TGTGCCAGCAGTCAATTAGCGGGAGGACTTTACGAGCAGTACTTC | TRBD2 | TRBJ2-7 | TRBV6-2/TRBV6-3 | many
CSVPGTGGLPYF | TGCAGCGTTCCAGGGACTGGCGGTTTGCCGTACTTC | . | TRBJ2-7 | TRBV29-1 | .
CASSSPGGVDGELLF | TGTGCCAGCAGCTCCCCGGGGGGGGTTGACGGGGAGCTGCTTTTT | TRBD2 | TRBJ2-2 | TRBV11-2 | .
CVSSSSPLNTGELFF | TGTGTCAGCAGCTCGAGCCCCCTGAACACCGGGGAGCTGTTTTTT | . | TRBJ2-2 | TRBV11-2 | .
CASCQRGQGRLRWQYF | TGTGCCAGCTGCCAAAGAGGACAGGGGCGGCTCAGGTGGCAGTACTTC | TRBD1 | TRBJ2-7 | TRBV14 | .
CSALSDGYTF | TGCAGCGCCCTCAGCGATGGCTACACCTTC | . | TRBJ1-2 | TRBV29-1 | many
CASSPKANLDTQYF | TGCGCCAGCAGCCCGAAGGCTAACTTGGATACGCAGTATTTT | . | TRBJ2-3 | TRBV5-1 | .
CSSSQDRGPLAPPYNEQFF | TGCTCCAGCAGCCAAGATCGCGGTCCCCTAGCGCCCCCCTACAATGAGCAGTTCTTC | . | TRBJ2-1 | TRBV4-3 | .
CSVDGNEVYEQYF | TGCAGCGTGGATGGAAACGAAGTCTACGAGCAGTACTTC | . | TRBJ2-7 | TRBV29-1 | .
CASSPEEGRGYTF | TGTGCCAGCAGCCCCGAGGAGGGTAGGGGCTACACCTTC | . | TRBJ1-2 | TRBV7-9 | .
CASSLAWGWQETQYF | TGTGCCAGCAGCTTAGCGTGGGGTTGGCAAGAGACCCAGTACTTC | . | TRBJ2-5 | TRBV11-2 | many
CACSPRSGRFNEQFF | TGTGCCTGCAGTCCCCGTAGCGGGAGGTTCAATGAGCAGTTCTTC | TRBD2 | TRBJ2-1 | TRBV6-5 | .
CASSSAGITDTQYF | TGTGCCAGCAGCTCTGCGGGAATCACAGATACGCAGTATTTT | . | TRBJ2-3 | TRBV5-6 | .
CASSPLREVAFF | TGTGCCAGCAGCCCATTGCGGGAAGTGGCTTTCTTT | . | TRBJ1-1 | TRBV7-9 | once
CASSYRAAGASGNTIYF | TGTGCCAGCAGTTACAGAGCAGCAGGGGCCTCTGGAAACACCATATATTTT | . | TRBJ1-3 | TRBV6-5 | few
CAGSFGGKENYEQYF | TGTGCCGGCAGCTTCGGTGGGAAGGAGAACTACGAGCAGTACTTC | . | TRBJ2-7 | TRBV5-4 | once
CAIARTGGDTEAFF | TGTGCCATCGCCCGGACAGGGGGCGACACTGAAGCTTTCTTT | TRBD1 | TRBJ1-1 | TRBV10-3 | .
CASSDEGLSAKNIQYF | TGTGCCAGCAGTGATGAGGGACTATCAGCCAAAAACATTCAGTACTTC | TRBD2 | TRBJ2-4 | TRBV6-1 | .
CASSPGIYEQYF | TGTGCCAGCAGCCCAGGAATCTACGAGCAGTACTTC | . | TRBJ2-7 | TRBV28 | .
CANSLFPGGTFYEQYF | TGTGCCAACAGCTTATTTCCGGGAGGGACCTTCTACGAGCAGTACTTC | TRBD2 | TRBJ2-7 | TRBV7-8 | .
CASSQDIGFLNTETFF | TGCGCCAGCAGCCAAGATATAGGTTTCCTGAACACTGAAACTTTCTTT | . | TRBJ1-1 | TRBV4-3 | .
CVSTRDGAANSPLHF | TGTGTCAGCACACGGGACGGGGCCGCTAATTCACCCCTCCACTTT | . | TRBJ1-6 | TRBV6-2/TRBV6-3 | .
CASSLALGQSHEAFF | TGTGCCAGCAGCTTAGCGTTGGGACAGAGCCATGAAGCTTTCTTT | TRBD1 | TRBJ1-1 | TRBV7-9 | few
CASSSPGLTGNEQFF | TGTGCCAGCAGCTCTCCGGGACTAACGGGAAATGAGCAGTTCTTC | TRBD2 | TRBJ2-1 | TRBV5-4 | .